One and the same sample provided the 26 T cell receptor beta chains below, sequenced in a study of blood T cell repertoires in COVID-19. Data came from immunoSEQ multiplex PCR; TCRdb stores just in-frame clones and leaves some out. The data contain approximately 200,000 clones, around four fifths of them singletons. The sequenced sample consisted of peripheral blood. All receptors derive from a human donor with acute or convalescent COVID-19. The donor label of this sample is uncertain.

This clone showed up just once. CDR3 region: CASKGGQFNQPQHF. The CDR3 region has the DNA TGTGCCAGCAAAGGGGGACAGTTCAATCAGCCCCAGCATTTT. The chain joins TRBV2 to TRBJ1-5; 7 bases fit TRBD1. Looked up from germline, CDR1 is SNHLY and CDR2 is FYNNEI. V lost 7 bases and J lost 3; bases outside the gene matches: 6. This CDR3 is 14 amino acids long. Looking up the rest from reference TRBV2 and TRBJ1-5 gives the full variable domain: EPEVTQTPSHQVTQMGQEVILRCVPISNHLYFYWYRQILGQKVEFLVSFYNNEISEKSEIFDDQFSVERPDGSNFTLKIRSTKLEDSAMYFCASKGGQFNQPQHFGDGTRLSIL.

The chain links TRBV6-5 to TRBJ1-1; no definite D call. Between the trimmed V and J ends, which lost 0 bases and 2 bases, there was a span of 7 bases. This CDR3 spans 14 amino acids. Germline loops: CDR1 MNHEY, CDR2 SVGAGI. This CDR3 reads CASSYSELNTEAFF. Written as DNA, the CDR3 is TGTGCCAGCAGTTACTCGGAGCTAAACACTGAAGCTTTCTTT.

The chain links TRBV11-1 to TRBJ2-7; no reliable D call. The germline V gene encodes CDR1 SGHAT and CDR2 FQDESV (reference sequence). The V and J ends lost 5 bases and 3 bases respectively, with 8 bases between them. There are 12 residues in the CDR3. The CDR3 bases are TGTGCCAGCAGCCCCACGGGCTACGAGCAGTACTTC. Protein: CASSPTGYEQYF.

V usage is TRBV5-1 and J usage is TRBJ2-7, with TRBD1 matching over 9 bases. The CDR3 length is 15 residues. With V trimmed by 0 bases and J by 3 bases, 4 bases remained unmatched. Germline CDR1 SGHRS, CDR2 YFSETQ. The CDR3 reads CASSLAPGQGYEQYF. In DNA form, the CDR3 reads TGCGCCAGCAGCTTGGCCCCGGGACAGGGCTACGAGCAGTACTTC. The variable domain in full, completed from reference TRBV5-1 and TRBJ2-7, reads KAGVTQTPRYLIKTRGQQVTLSCSPISGHRSVSWYQQTPGQGLQFLFEYFSETQRNKGNFPGRFSGRQFSNSRSEMNVSTLELGDSALYLCASSLAPGQGYEQYFGPGTRLTVT.

This clone turned up a few times. The chain joins TRBV3-1 (or the pseudogene TRBV3-2) to TRBJ2-7; TRBD2 is a possible D gene (5 bases). Deletions cut 2 bases from V and 6 bases from J, with 14 bases between. There are 14 residues in the CDR3. Germline V gene sequence: CDR1 LGHDT, CDR2 YNNKEL (reference sequence). The chain's CDR3 is CASSQFASRIEQYF. CDR3 coding DNA: TGTGCCAGCAGCCAATTTGCTAGCCGCATCGAGCAGTACTTC.

The rearrangement uses TRBV7-6 and TRBJ2-3; D is possibly TRBD2 (6 bases). CDR3 length: 13 residues. V lost 4 bases and J lost 4, with 9 bases in between. Germline CDR1 is SGHVS and CDR2 is FNYEAQ. The CDR3 sequence is CASSSLAPDTQYF. The CDR3 coding sequence is TGTGCCAGCAGCTCACTAGCACCAGATACGCAGTATTTT.

The chain has TRBV5-1 and TRBJ1-1; 7 nucleotides line up with TRBD1. Looked up from germline, CDR1 is SGHRS and CDR2 is YFSETQ. V shed 1 base, J shed 7 bases, and the junction held 4 bases outside the gene matches. The CDR3 spans 13 residues. CDR3 region: CASSLFGQDEAFF. The CDR3 nucleotides read TGCGCCAGCAGCTTGTTTGGACAGGATGAAGCTTTCTTT.

The V gene is TRBV28, the J gene TRBJ2-7, with 8 bases that match TRBD2. The ends lost 3 bases at V and 2 bases at J; junction bases unmatched: 3. Germline V gene sequence: CDR1 MDHEN, CDR2 SYDVKM. The CDR3 has 14 amino acids. CDR3 amino acids: CASSFLAGTYEQYF. The CDR3, as DNA: TGTGCCAGCAGTTTCTTAGCGGGAACCTACGAGCAGTACTTC.

The V and J genes are TRBV7-9 and TRBJ1-6, with D possibly being TRBD1 (5 bases). The CDR3 spans 15 residues. The V end lost 5 bases, the J end lost 14 bases, and 22 bases lay between the germline ends. Germline-derived CDR1 and CDR2 are SEHNR and FQNEAQ (reference sequence). The CDR3 bases are TGTGCCAGCAGCGATCCACAGGTTTTGAGAGGATCCCTCCACTTT. It codes for CASSDPQVLRGSLHF. Full variable domain (outside the CDR3, taken from reference TRBV7-9 and TRBJ1-6): DTGVSQNPRHKITKRGQNVTFRCDPISEHNRLYWYRQTLGQGPEFLTYFQNEAQLEKSRLLSDRFSAERPKGSFSTLEIQRTEQGDSAMYLCASSDPQVLRGSLHFGNGTRLTVT.

CDR3 sequence: CASSPSSAYNEQFF. For the CDR3, the DNA is TGCGCCAGCAGCCCCTCCTCTGCCTACAATGAGCAGTTCTTC. The chain is built from TRBV5-1 and TRBJ2-1; D is unclear. V was trimmed by 4 bases and J by 2 bases, leaving 10 bases between them. CDR3 length: 14 amino acids. CDR1 and CDR2 from the germline V gene are SGHRS and YFSETQ.

The chain links TRBV5-5 to TRBJ2-2; 7 bases match TRBD1. CDR3 size: 15 residues. The trim removed 4 bases at V and 3 bases at J, leaving 6 bases unmatched. The germline gives CDR1 SGHKS, CDR2 YYEKEE (reference sequence). CDR3 nucleotide sequence: TGTGCCAGCAGCACAAACAGGGGTTACACCGGGGAGCTGTTTTTT. Amino acid sequence: CASSTNRGYTGELFF.

The rearrangement links TRBV7-9 to TRBJ2-3; 7 bases are shared with TRBD1. The germline V gene has CDR1 SEHNR and CDR2 FQNEAQ (reference sequence). V gave up 6 bases and J gave up 6 bases; unmatched junction bases: 9. The CDR3 loop spans 14 amino acids. The CDR3 nucleotides read TGTGCCAGCAGTCTCGGACAGGCCCGGGATACGCAGTATTTT. Residues: CASSLGQARDTQYF. The full variable domain, in which reference TRBV7-9 and TRBJ2-3 provide the parts outside the CDR3, is DTGVSQNPRHKITKRGQNVTFRCDPISEHNRLYWYRQTLGQGPEFLTYFQNEAQLEKSRLLSDRFSAERPKGSFSTLEIQRTEQGDSAMYLCASSLGQARDTQYFGPGTRLTVL.

The J gene is TRBJ2-3, the V gene TRBV7-9; possibly TRBD2 for D (5 bases). The germline V gene has CDR1 SEHNR and CDR2 FQNEAQ (reference sequence). CDR3 size: 16 residues. The V end lost 5 bases, the J end lost 1 base, and 16 bases lay between the germline ends. The CDR3: CASSLGSGRGTDTQYF. In DNA form, the CDR3 reads TGTGCCAGCAGCCTAGGCAGCGGACGGGGCACAGATACGCAGTATTTT.

This chain uses TRBV11-2 with TRBJ2-2; unclear D gene. This CDR3 comprises 15 residues. Per germline, CDR1 SGHAT and CDR2 FQNNGV. The V and J ends lost 0 bases and 7 bases respectively, with 12 bases between them. The CDR3 nucleotides read TGTGCCAGCAGCTTAGACCCCCACAGTGGCGGGGAGCTGTTTTTT. Residues: CASSLDPHSGGELFF.

The J gene is TRBJ2-7, the V gene TRBV28, with 7 positions matching TRBD2. Germline V gene sequence: CDR1 MDHEN, CDR2 SYDVKM. This CDR3 spans 14 amino acids. Germline trimming cut 3 bases from V and 6 bases from J; bases unmatched to any gene: 8. The CDR3 sequence: CASSLGGRDPEQYF. Written as DNA, the CDR3 is TGTGCCAGCAGTTTGGGGGGGAGGGATCCCGAGCAGTACTTC.

This chain links TRBV24-1 with TRBJ2-3; 10 bases are shared with TRBD2. Germline assignment: CDR1 KGHDR and CDR2 SFDVKD. CDR3 length: 15 amino acids. J lost 4 bases, V lost 5 bases, and 5 bases had no gene match. The CDR3 loop is CATSASSGSSDTQYF. As DNA, the CDR3 is TGTGCCACCAGTGCGTCTAGCGGGAGCTCAGATACGCAGTATTTT.

The chain recombines TRBV15 with TRBJ1-2; D is perhaps TRBD1 (5 bases). The V end lost 2 bases, the J end lost 8 bases, and 21 bases lay between the germline ends. The germline V gene has CDR1 LNHNV and CDR2 YYDKDF (reference sequence). This CDR3 is built from 16 residues. DNA of the CDR3: TGTGCCACCAGCAGACTTCCTCCCGAGACAGCCAAGGGCTACACCTTC. Residues: CATSRLPPETAKGYTF.

A word on this clone: This specimen includes other DNA sequences encoding the same CDR3. This rearrangement joins TRBV12-3 or TRBV12-4 to TRBJ1-5; D gene unclear. The CDR3 length is 13 residues. Trimming removed 3 bases at V and 4 bases at J, with 7 bases between. The CDR3 reads CASSFRGNQPQHF. The CDR3 DNA reads TGTGCCAGCAGTTTCCGGGGTAATCAGCCCCAGCATTTT.

V gene TRBV24-1 combines with J gene TRBJ1-1, with D unclear. CDR1 KGHDR and CDR2 SFDVKD come from the germline V gene. V was trimmed by 1 base and J by 6 bases, leaving 14 bases between them. The CDR3 loop spans 15 amino acids. The CDR3 is CATSDLPDPRAEAFF. In nucleotides, the CDR3 is TGTGCCACCAGTGATTTACCTGACCCTCGGGCTGAAGCTTTCTTT.

The chain couples TRBV19 to TRBJ1-2; D is uncertain. Germline lookup yields CDR1 LNHDA and CDR2 SQIVND (reference sequence). The CDR3 covers 14 residues. Trimming shortened V by 6 bases and J by 4 bases, and 15 bases separated the two germline ends. In DNA, the CDR3 is TGTGCCAGTAGCCCCAGTGTGGTCACCTATGGCTACACCTTC. The encoded protein is CASSPSVVTYGYTF.

This chain uses TRBV7-2 with TRBJ1-1; possible D gene TRBD1, 6 bases. Germline V CDR1 and CDR2: SGHTA, FQGNSA. CDR3 size: 14 residues. The V and J ends lost 5 bases and 3 bases respectively, with 13 bases between them. CDR3 DNA sequence: TGTGCCAGCAGCCCGGGGGGGGGCTACACTGAAGCTTTCTTT. Amino acid sequence: CASSPGGGYTEAFF.

The chain carries TRBV3-1 (or the pseudogene TRBV3-2) and TRBJ1-1, with 7 bases lining up with TRBD1. Germline lookup yields CDR1 LGHDT and CDR2 YNNKEL (reference sequence). The V and J ends lost 0 bases and 8 bases, in that order; junction bases with no gene match: 12. The CDR3 extends over 16 amino acids. The CDR3 region is CASSQETPYRGQEAFF. CDR3 in DNA: TGTGCCAGCAGCCAAGAGACCCCATACAGGGGTCAAGAAGCTTTCTTT.

The genes are TRBV10-3 and TRBJ1-4; D gene ambiguous. This CDR3 is 15 amino acids long. V was clipped by 4 bases and J by 3 bases, with 12 bases between them. Germline CDR1 and CDR2: ENHRY and SYGVKD. CDR3 nucleotides: TGTGCCATCAGTGGTGCCCGGGGTGCTAATGAAAAACTGTTTTTT. Protein: CAISGARGANEKLFF.

The chain couples TRBV18 to TRBJ1-1; no clear D. The CDR3 consists of 14 residues. Deletions cut 2 bases from V and 1 base from J, with 8 bases between. From germline, CDR1 is KGHSH and CDR2 LQKENI. The CDR3 sequence: CASSPTEGNTEAFF. The CDR3 coding sequence is TGTGCCAGCTCACCAACCGAGGGGAACACTGAAGCTTTCTTT.

CDR3 region: CASSGGRGSYNEQFF. In DNA form, the CDR3 reads TGTGCCAGCAGTGGCGGGAGGGGGTCCTACAATGAGCAGTTCTTC. V and J are TRBV2 and TRBJ2-1, with TRBD2 matching over 9 bases. Germline loops: CDR1 SNHLY, CDR2 FYNNEI. The CDR3 length is 15 residues. V was pared by 4 bases and J by 1 base, with 2 bases of the junction left unmatched.

The V and J genes are TRBV28 and TRBJ1-5, with 9 bases fitting TRBD1. This CDR3 is built from 16 residues. Germline V gene lookup returns CDR1 MDHEN and CDR2 SYDVKM. V shed 4 bases, J shed 6 bases, and the junction held 10 bases outside the gene matches. CDR3 in amino acids: CASSSSGQGIFQPQHF. In DNA form, the CDR3 reads TGTGCCAGCAGTTCCTCGGGACAGGGTATTTTTCAGCCCCAGCATTTT.